These T cell receptor beta chains were read from a single sample in a study of CD8 T cells in Susac syndrome. TCRdb reanalysed the immunoSEQ multiplex PCR reads using MiXCR and keeps one entry per CDR3 protein. The data contain about 430,000 distinct CDR3 sequences, 85% to 90% of them singletons. Sequenced material: CD8+ T cells from PBMCs. Receptors originate from a human donor with multiple sclerosis. The CDR3 runs from the conserved cysteine through the conserved F or W. The D gene is left open where the match is weak. Clone size is stated in some rows and not others, as once, few, many or a class when expanded.

CDR3 DNA	CDR3 protein	D gene	V gene	J gene	clone size
TGTGCCAGCAGTTTTAATGGCGTGGGGAGCAATCAGCCCCAGCATTTT	CASSFNGVGSNQPQHF	NA	TRBV27	TRBJ1-5	NA
TGTGCCAGCAGTTACTCGAGTCGGGAGGAAGACAATGAGCAGTTCTTC	CASSYSSREEDNEQFF	TRBD2	TRBV6-5	TRBJ2-1	NA
TGTGCCAGCCGCTTGGGAAATGAGCAGTTCTTC	CASRLGNEQFF	NA	TRBV12-3/TRBV12-4	TRBJ2-1	NA
TGTGCCAGCAGTTACAAGCAGGGGGACATCGGGGAGCTGTTTTTT	CASSYKQGDIGELFF	TRBD1	TRBV6-2/TRBV6-3	TRBJ2-2	NA
TGTGCCAGCAGTACCAATTCAGGACATAACACTGAAGCTTTCTTT	CASSTNSGHNTEAFF	NA	TRBV27	TRBJ1-1	NA
TGTGCCAGCAGTAATGGGACACCCGATACGCAGTATTTT	CASSNGTPDTQYF	NA	TRBV2	TRBJ2-3	NA
TGTGCCAGCCGGGGCCCGGGGATCTATGGCTACACCTTC	CASRGPGIYGYTF	NA	TRBV6-1	TRBJ1-2	NA
TGCGCCAGCAGCTTGGGATCCCGGCACAGGGTGGAAAACACCGGGGAGCTGTTTTTT	CASSLGSRHRVENTGELFF	NA	TRBV5-1	TRBJ2-2	NA
TGTGCCAGCAGTTACGAACAGGGCTTCACAGATACGCAGTATTTT	CASSYEQGFTDTQYF	NA	TRBV6-5	TRBJ2-3	NA
TGTGCCAGCAGCCACTCTGACCCGGAACGTGGGCACAATGAGCAGTTCTTC	CASSHSDPERGHNEQFF	NA	TRBV3-1	TRBJ2-1	NA
TGTGCCAGCAGTTCACTAGCGGGGGGGGGAGATACGCAGTATTTT	CASSSLAGGGDTQYF	TRBD2	TRBV27	TRBJ2-3	NA
TGTGCCAGCAGGGATACAGCGAGCTCCTACAATGAGCAGTTCTTC	CASRDTASSYNEQFF	NA	TRBV27	TRBJ2-1	once
TGCGCCAGCAGCCAAGGAGTCATCTTGGCAACTAATGAAAAACTGTTTTTT	CASSQGVILATNEKLFF	NA	TRBV4-1	TRBJ1-4	once
TGTGCCAGCAGTTTAATCGGGACAGGGGGTAACTATGGCTACACCTTC	CASSLIGTGGNYGYTF	TRBD1	TRBV27	TRBJ1-2	NA
TGTGCCTGGAGACTGATGACGGGGCCTGGAAACACCATATATTTT	CAWRLMTGPGNTIYF	NA	TRBV30	TRBJ1-3	once
TGTGCCAGCAGTGAAGCGCTTAGGACCGAACTAGCCAAAAACATTCAGTACTTC	CASSEALRTELAKNIQYF	NA	TRBV2	TRBJ2-4	NA
TGTGCCAGCAGCGTTCGCTCTGGAGAGCAGTTCTTC	CASSVRSGEQFF	NA	TRBV9	TRBJ2-1	NA
TGCAGTGCCTATGGGACTAGCGGGAGCTTCGTCAATGAGCAGTTCTTC	CSAYGTSGSFVNEQFF	TRBD2	TRBV20-1	TRBJ2-1	NA
TGTGCCAGCAGTTTATCCCTTGTTGGGACAGGGGCGTACGAGCAGTACTTC	CASSLSLVGTGAYEQYF	TRBD1	TRBV27	TRBJ2-7	NA
TGTGCCAGCAACATTGGAGTGGGCACAAACACTGAAGCTTTCTTT	CASNIGVGTNTEAFF	NA	TRBV27	TRBJ1-1	NA
TGTGCCAGCAGCGAGGGTGGGACGGCGGCCTACGAGCAGTACTTC	CASSEGGTAAYEQYF	NA	TRBV12-3/TRBV12-4	TRBJ2-7	NA
TGCAGTGCTAGAGATGAGCGGGGGCCTAACTATGGCTACACCTTC	CSARDERGPNYGYTF	NA	TRBV20-1	TRBJ1-2	NA
TGTGCCACCGAGGGCCCAGGGAACAATGAGCAGTTCTTC	CATEGPGNNEQFF	NA	TRBV15	TRBJ2-1	NA
TGTGCCAGCAGCCCTCCGGGGGGCATGAAACTGTTTTTT	CASSPPGGMKLFF	NA	TRBV27	TRBJ1-4	NA
TGTGCCTGCGAAAGGGGGGGAAACTACAATGAGCAGTTCTTC	CACERGGNYNEQFF	NA	TRBV30	TRBJ2-1	NA
TGTGCCAGCAGCCAAGCCGGGACGAGAGAGCAGTACTTC	CASSQAGTREQYF	NA	TRBV14	TRBJ2-7	NA
TGCAGTGCTAGAACTAGCGGGCTAAACAATGAGCAGTTCTTC	CSARTSGLNNEQFF	TRBD2	TRBV20-1	TRBJ2-1	once
TGTGCCAGCAGCTCTGGGACAGGGGCAGATACGCAGTATTTT	CASSSGTGADTQYF	TRBD1	TRBV7-6	TRBJ2-3	NA
TGTGCCAGCAGTGAAGCCCCAAGAAGCTCCTACGAGCAGTACTTC	CASSEAPRSSYEQYF	NA	TRBV6-1	TRBJ2-7	NA
TGTGCCAGTAGTATAGAAGGGAGCTGGAACAATGAGCAGTTCTTC	CASSIEGSWNNEQFF	NA	TRBV19	TRBJ2-1	NA
TGTGCCAGCAGGGACGGGGGGGAAGCTTTCTTT	CASRDGGEAFF	NA	TRBV6-5	TRBJ1-1	NA
TGTGCCAGCAGCATCCTAGCGGGAGGGCCTAATGAGCAGTTCTTC	CASSILAGGPNEQFF	TRBD2	TRBV5-4	TRBJ2-1	NA
TGTGCCAGCAGCTTCCCGGGACACCAGAACTACAATGAGCAGTTCTTC	CASSFPGHQNYNEQFF	NA	TRBV7-9	TRBJ2-1	NA
TGTGCCAGCAGCCAGATAGCGGGGACCAGCACAGATACGCAGTATTTT	CASSQIAGTSTDTQYF	TRBD2	TRBV5-4	TRBJ2-3	NA
TGCGCCAGCAGCCAAGGTCTGGGGGGGAATTTGATCACTGAAGCTTTCTTT	CASSQGLGGNLITEAFF	NA	TRBV4-1	TRBJ1-1	NA
TGCGCCAGCAGTGAGTCGGTAGGGATGAACACTGAAGCTTTCTTT	CASSESVGMNTEAFF	NA	TRBV10-2	TRBJ1-1	once
TGTGCCAGCAGTGACTCCCGGGACAGGGTCCTTACCGGGGAGCTGTTTTTT	CASSDSRDRVLTGELFF	TRBD1	TRBV28	TRBJ2-2	NA
TGTGCCAGCAGTTCCGGCACTACCTTGAGCGACGAGCAGTACTTC	CASSSGTTLSDEQYF	NA	TRBV27	TRBJ2-7	once
TGTGCCAGCAGCATGGGACAGGGGGCGAGCTACGAGCAGTACTTC	CASSMGQGASYEQYF	TRBD1	TRBV7-8	TRBJ2-7	NA
TGCGCCAGCAGTGAGTCGAGGGACGGCCCAGAGCAAGAGACCCAGTACTTC	CASSESRDGPEQETQYF	NA	TRBV10-1	TRBJ2-5	NA